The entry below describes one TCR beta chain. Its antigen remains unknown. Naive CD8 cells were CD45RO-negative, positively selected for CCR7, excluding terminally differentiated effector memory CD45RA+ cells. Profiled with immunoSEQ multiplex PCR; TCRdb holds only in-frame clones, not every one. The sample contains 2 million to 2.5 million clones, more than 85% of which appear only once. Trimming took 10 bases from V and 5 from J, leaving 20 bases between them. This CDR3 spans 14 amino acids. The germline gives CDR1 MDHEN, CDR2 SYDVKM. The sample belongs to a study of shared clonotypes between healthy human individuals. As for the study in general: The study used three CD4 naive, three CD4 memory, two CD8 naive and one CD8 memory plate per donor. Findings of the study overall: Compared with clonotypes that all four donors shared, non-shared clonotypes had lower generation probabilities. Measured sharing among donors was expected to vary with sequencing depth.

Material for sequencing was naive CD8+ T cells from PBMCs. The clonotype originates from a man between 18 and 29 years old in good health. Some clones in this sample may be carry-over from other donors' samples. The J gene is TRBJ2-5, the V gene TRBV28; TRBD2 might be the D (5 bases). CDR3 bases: TGTGCCACCGCGGGCCACGGACGCGATGAGACCCAGTACTTC. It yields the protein CATAGHGRDETQYF.